The entry that follows covers one T cell receptor beta chain sequence. Antigen specificity is unknown. These data are taken from a study of cytomegalovirus exposure and HLA in healthy donors. Points from the study as a whole: Presence/absence analyses assumed roughly uniform sequencing depth across donors, which may not hold. Most TCR sequences were rare, but some public TCRs occurred in many donors. Researchers counted roughly 150 TCR beta chains as cytomegalovirus-associated. Accurate prediction of most subjects' HLA-A and HLA-B alleles from TCR beta sequences was reported.

The PCR ran on 60 Vbeta and 13 Jbeta primers. Data came from immunoSEQ multiplex PCR; TCRdb stores just in-frame clones and leaves some out. The table has under 200,000 clones, almost 80% seen once. The V gene's germline CDR1 is MGHRA and CDR2 YSYEKL. The CDR3 has 15 residues. Trimming cost V 3 bases and J 0 bases; bases outside gene matches: 4. The rearrangement joins TRBV4-1 to TRBJ1-1, with 7 bases aligning to TRBD1. This sequence originates from a man in his thirties or forties in good health and CMV-seronegative. What was sequenced was PBMCs. CDR3: CASSHSGQLNTEAFF. CDR3 sequence (DNA): TGCGCCAGCAGCCACTCGGGACAGCTGAACACTGAAGCTTTCTTT.